This T cell receptor beta chain was captured by sequencing in a study of control samples from healthy donors and cancer patients. The table came from immunoSEQ multiplex PCR; TCRdb's copy has only in-frame clones and leaves some out. The table has under 150,000 clones, roughly 87% seen once. Sample: blood. This clonotype was obtained from a man between 40 and 49 years old in good health.

The CDR3: CASAFSGGAFF. CDR3 bases: TGTGCCAGTGCATTTTCCGGGGGAGCTTTCTTT. The V and J genes are TRBV19 and TRBJ1-1, with a weak D call TRBD1 (5 bases). V lost 8 bases, J lost 10 bases, and 14 bases lay in between. The length of the CDR3 is 11 residues. Germline values: CDR1 LNHDA, CDR2 SQIVND (reference sequence). The variable domain in full, completed from reference TRBV19 and TRBJ1-1, reads DGGITQSPKYLFRKEGQNVTLSCEQNLNHDAMYWYRQDPGQGLRLIYYSQIVNDFQKGDIAEGYSVSREKKESFPLTVTSAQKNPTAFYLCASAFSGGAFFGQGTRLTVV.